This TCR beta chain was documented in a study of T cells of healthy individuals. TCRdb itself ran the 5' RACE reads through MiXCR, one entry per CDR3 protein. The sample holds about 96,000 distinct CDR3 sequences, roughly a sixth seen once. There are many counts of this clonotype. The receptor comes from a human donor in good health.

The CDR3 here is CASSLNVGRSYEQYF. CDR3 bases: TGCGCCAGCAGCCTAAACGTGGGAAGGTCCTACGAGCAGTACTTC. The chain uses TRBV4-3 and TRBJ2-7, with D uncertain. The CDR3 totals 15 residues. V was trimmed by 4 bases and J by 1 base, leaving 14 bases between them. The V gene's germline CDR1 is LGHNA and CDR2 YSLEER.